Given below is one T cell receptor (beta chain) in context. The CDR3 runs to 14 residues. J lost 2 bases, V lost 5 bases, and 6 bases had no gene match. The germline gives CDR1 SGHRS, CDR2 YFSETQ. Profiled with immunoSEQ multiplex PCR; TCRdb holds only in-frame clones, not every one. The data hold approximately 84,000 clones, with about nine tenths observed a single time. This sample was taken from a study of glioma-infiltrating T cells after dendritic cell vaccination. The TCR sequence derives from a human donor with glioblastoma. The chain couples TRBV5-1 to TRBJ1-1; 7 bases fit TRBD1. The starting material was blood, obtained before dendritic cell vaccination. CDR3 sequence (DNA): TGCGCCAGCAGTGAGAGGACAGGAAACACTGAAGCTTTCTTT. As protein: CASSERTGNTEAFF.